These 26 T cell receptor beta chains were all obtained from the same sample, sequenced in a study of blood T cell repertoires in COVID-19. The method was immunoSEQ multiplex PCR; TCRdb's version includes in-frame clones alone and lacks a portion of them. The repertoire holds roughly 260,000 clones, with about 87% as singletons. Sequencing was performed on peripheral blood. These receptors were obtained from a man aged 55 to 69 who had recovered from COVID-19.

V gene TRBV5-8 combines with J gene TRBJ1-1; TRBD1 aligns across 7 bases. This CDR3 has 13 amino acids. Germline lookup yields CDR1 SGHTS and CDR2 YDEGEE. J was trimmed by 1 base and V by 5 bases; bases with no gene match: 2. The CDR3 is CASRRTGNTEAFF. The DNA for the CDR3 is TGTGCCAGCAGGCGGACAGGGAACACTGAAGCTTTCTTT.

The rearrangement joins TRBV7-6 to TRBJ2-5; 10 bases align to TRBD2. Germline assignment: CDR1 SGHVS and CDR2 FNYEAQ. V trimming: 1 base; J trimming: 1 base; junction bases outside the gene matches: 3. The CDR3 extends over 16 amino acids. CDR3 nucleotide sequence: TGTGCCAGCAGCTTAGGAAGCGGGGGGGCCCAAGAGACCCAGTACTTC. Residues: CASSLGSGGAQETQYF.

CDR3 in amino acids: CAISEWGGEQYF. CDR3 in DNA: TGTGCCATCAGTGAGTGGGGAGGCGAGCAGTACTTC. The rearrangement joins TRBV10-3 to TRBJ2-7; D perhaps matches TRBD2 (6 bases). Germline V gene data show CDR1 as ENHRY and CDR2 as SYGVKD. The CDR3 contains 12 residues. The V and J ends lost 1 base and 6 bases respectively, with 7 bases between them.

The V gene is TRBV19, the J gene TRBJ1-2, with D tentatively TRBD1 (5 bases). CDR3 length: 13 residues. Trimming took off 3 bases at V and 8 bases at J, with 13 bases between the two ends. The germline gives CDR1 LNHDA, CDR2 SQIVND (reference sequence). The CDR3: CASSIRRVGGYTF. The CDR3 DNA follows: TGTGCCAGTAGTATTCGCAGGGTCGGGGGCTACACCTTC.

The J gene is TRBJ2-3, the V gene TRBV5-1; 12 nucleotides agree with TRBD2. The J segment lost 4 bases and the V segment lost 7 bases, leaving 7 bases of the junction unmatched. The CDR3 is 15 residues long. Germline V gives CDR1 SGHRS, CDR2 YFSETQ. The CDR3 protein is CASGGLAGIADTQYF. In nucleotides, the CDR3 is TGCGCCAGCGGCGGACTAGCGGGGATCGCAGATACGCAGTATTTT.

This sequence joins TRBV10-3 and TRBJ1-2, with D perhaps TRBD1 (6 bases). V lost 7 bases, J lost 8 bases, and 14 bases lay in between. The CDR3 runs 12 residues. Germline V gives CDR1 ENHRY, CDR2 SYGVKD. This CDR3 reads CAINSGGEGYTF. The CDR3 nucleotides read TGTGCCATCAATTCGGGGGGCGAAGGCTACACCTTC.

The chain combines TRBV18 with TRBJ2-7; 9 bases line up with TRBD1. V lost 1 base, J lost 2 bases, and 3 bases stayed unmatched. Germline values: CDR1 KGHSH, CDR2 LQKENI. This CDR3 spans 15 amino acids. In DNA, the CDR3 is TGTGCCAGCTCACCACGGGGACAGGGACCCTACGAGCAGTACTTC. It codes for CASSPRGQGPYEQYF.

V usage is TRBV5-4 and J usage is TRBJ2-7; the D gene is possibly TRBD2 (6 bases). V was clipped by 2 bases and J by 4 bases, with 13 bases between them. In germline, CDR1 is SGHNT, CDR2 YYREEE (reference sequence). The CDR3 is 14 amino acids. The CDR3 here is CASSLGGSLYEQYF. CDR3 in DNA: TGTGCCAGCAGCTTAGGAGGGTCCCTATACGAGCAGTACTTC.

The rearrangement links TRBV5-4 to TRBJ1-1; 12 nucleotides align to TRBD1. J was trimmed by 4 bases and V by 5 bases; bases with no gene match: 12. The CDR3 spans 17 residues. Germline V gene data show CDR1 as SGHNT and CDR2 as YYREEE (reference sequence). The CDR3 reads CASSSGTGGSRGTEAFF. The CDR3 DNA follows: TGTGCCAGCAGTTCCGGGACAGGGGGCAGTAGGGGCACTGAAGCTTTCTTT. Filled out from reference TRBV5-4 and TRBJ1-1, the complete variable domain reads ETGVTQSPTHLIKTRGQQVTLRCSSQSGHNTVSWYQQALGQGPQFIFQYYREEENGRGNFPPRFSGLQFPNYSSELNVNALELDDSALYLCASSSGTGGSRGTEAFFGQGTRLTVV.

This chain links TRBV11-1 with TRBJ2-7; TRBD2 agrees at 8 bases. This CDR3 is 15 amino acids long. The J segment lost 3 bases and the V segment lost 5 bases, leaving 9 bases of the junction unmatched. Germline V gene sequence: CDR1 SGHAT, CDR2 FQDESV (reference sequence). CDR3 DNA sequence: TGTGCCAGCAGCCGGTCCCGGGGGGGCATCTACGAGCAGTACTTC. This sequence encodes CASSRSRGGIYEQYF.

In this sample, this clone turned up a few times. The V call is TRBV6-6, the J call TRBJ2-7, with D unresolved. CDR1 MNHNY and CDR2 SVGAGI come from the germline V gene (reference sequence). V was clipped by 6 bases and J by 3 bases, with 9 bases between them. This CDR3 comprises 12 residues. The chain's CDR3 is CASSDSVYEQYF. The CDR3 region has the DNA TGTGCCAGCAGCGACTCAGTCTACGAGCAGTACTTC.

The gene calls are TRBV19 and TRBJ2-3, with D uncertain. This CDR3 is 15 amino acids long. Looked up from germline, CDR1 is LNHDA and CDR2 is SQIVND (reference sequence). V was pared by 5 bases and J by 3 bases, with 15 bases between. The CDR3 spells CASSAGALVTDTQYF. CDR3 in DNA: TGTGCCAGTAGTGCCGGCGCTCTAGTGACAGATACGCAGTATTTT.

J is TRBJ2-1 and V is TRBV7-9, with D perhaps matching TRBD2 (6 bases). The CDR3 totals 16 residues. V lost 2 bases and J 7 bases, leaving 18 bases between the germline ends. Germline V gives CDR1 SEHNR, CDR2 FQNEAQ (reference sequence). CDR3 sequence: CASSLLTSFIGNEQFF. For the CDR3, the DNA is TGTGCCAGCAGCTTACTTACTAGCTTCATCGGAAATGAGCAGTTCTTC.

This clone was observed a handful of times. The chain's CDR3 is CASSLEGLAIGDTQYF. CDR3 nucleotide sequence: TGTGCCAGCAGCCTCGAGGGGCTAGCGATAGGAGATACGCAGTATTTT. J is TRBJ2-3 and V is TRBV5-5, with a tentative D call TRBD2 (6 bases). V lost 4 bases and J lost 5, with 20 bases in between. This CDR3 contains 16 residues. Germline V gene lookup returns CDR1 SGHKS and CDR2 YYEKEE (reference sequence).

J is TRBJ2-7 and V is TRBV5-4, with 8 positions matching TRBD1. Germline V gene lookup returns CDR1 SGHNT and CDR2 YYREEE (reference sequence). This CDR3 comprises 15 residues. V shed 0 bases, J shed 3 bases, and the junction held 5 bases outside the gene matches. Here the CDR3 reads CASSLAGGTGYEQYF. Here the CDR3 DNA reads TGTGCCAGCAGCTTGGCCGGCGGGACAGGCTACGAGCAGTACTTC. The full variable domain, with the rest looked up from reference TRBV5-4 and TRBJ2-7, is ETGVTQSPTHLIKTRGQQVTLRCSSQSGHNTVSWYQQALGQGPQFIFQYYREEENGRGNFPPRFSGLQFPNYSSELNVNALELDDSALYLCASSLAGGTGYEQYFGPGTRLTVT.

V gene TRBV5-8 combines with J gene TRBJ2-3; 10 bases are a match to TRBD2. Germline CDR1 reads SGHTS; CDR2 reads YDEGEE. The CDR3 loop spans 15 amino acids. The V gene end was trimmed by 2 bases and the J gene end by 4 bases; junction bases not matched to a gene: 4. The CDR3 protein is CASSLSGGAADTQYF. CDR3 bases: TGTGCCAGCAGCTTAAGCGGGGGGGCCGCAGATACGCAGTATTTT.

The chain carries TRBV7-8 and TRBJ1-2, with TRBD1 identical over 7 bases. Germline V gene data show CDR1 as SGHVS and CDR2 as FQNEAQ. Unmatched junction bases numbered 6, after V lost 1 base and J lost 4 bases. This CDR3 is 15 amino acids long. The CDR3 coding sequence is TGTGCCAGCAGCTTAGTCAAATCAGGGGGCTATGGCTACACCTTC. Translation: CASSLVKSGGYGYTF.

This rearrangement joins TRBV6-5 to TRBJ1-4; D not resolved. The CDR3 sequence is 16 residues long. V lost 2 bases and J 0 bases, leaving 10 bases between the germline ends. Germline assignment: CDR1 MNHEY and CDR2 SVGAGI. For the CDR3, the DNA is TGTGCCAGCAGTTACAATTCCCCTGCAACTAATGAAAAACTGTTTTTT. Its translation: CASSYNSPATNEKLFF.

The gene calls are TRBV2 and TRBJ1-5; D ambiguous. From germline, CDR1 is SNHLY and CDR2 FYNNEI. Trimming left V 5 bases short and J 2 bases short, with 10 bases between. The CDR3 runs 14 residues. The DNA of the CDR3 is TGTGCCAGCAGTCTATACTCTGGCAATCAGCCCCAGCATTTT. Translating gives CASSLYSGNQPQHF.

The gene calls are TRBV14 and TRBJ1-6; 10 bases fit TRBD1. Germline V gene sequence: CDR1 SGHDN, CDR2 FVKESK. This CDR3 region has 15 residues. V shed 6 bases, J shed 9 bases, and the junction held 8 bases outside the gene matches. The CDR3 DNA sequence: TGTGCCAGCAGACGAGCCGGGACAGGGGTTTCACCCCTCCACTTT. Amino acids: CASRRAGTGVSPLHF.

This rearrangement joins TRBV9 to TRBJ1-1; D possibly corresponds to TRBD1 (6 bases). Germline V gene data show CDR1 as SGDLS and CDR2 as YYNGEE. V shed 3 bases and J shed 5 bases, with 14 bases lying between them. This CDR3 region has 14 residues. The CDR3 reads CASSGGHIKTEAFF. The CDR3 region has the DNA TGTGCCAGCAGCGGGGGACATATTAAGACTGAAGCTTTCTTT. Filled out from reference TRBV9 and TRBJ1-1, the complete variable domain reads DSGVTQTPKHLITATGQRVTLRCSPRSGDLSVYWYQQSLDQGLQFLIQYYNGEERAKGNILERFSAQQFPDLHSELNLSSLELGDSALYFCASSGGHIKTEAFFGQGTRLTVV.

The chain carries TRBV19 and TRBJ1-5, with TRBD1 matching over 9 bases. The CDR3 has 16 amino acids. The germline gives CDR1 LNHDA, CDR2 SQIVND (reference sequence). The J segment lost 0 bases and the V segment lost 4 bases, leaving 4 bases of the junction unmatched. For the CDR3, the DNA is TGTGCCAGTAGTACGACGGACAGGGGTAGCAATCAGCCCCAGCATTTT. Protein: CASSTTDRGSNQPQHF.

The chain recombines TRBV9 with TRBJ1-4; D remains ambiguous. This CDR3 comprises 15 residues. V dropped 3 bases and J dropped 3 bases, with 12 bases sitting between them. CDR1 and CDR2 (germline): SGDLS, YYNGEE. The CDR3 protein is CASSASARSNEKLFF. In DNA, the CDR3 is TGTGCCAGCAGCGCCTCCGCGCGTTCTAATGAAAAACTGTTTTTT.

Here the CDR3 reads CASSIGWGNTDTQYF. Written as DNA, the CDR3 is TGTGCCAGTAGTATAGGTTGGGGCAACACAGATACGCAGTATTTT. V gene TRBV19 combines with J gene TRBJ2-3, with a tentative D call TRBD1 (5 bases). Between the trimmed V and J ends, which lost 1 base and 2 bases, there was a span of 10 bases. There are 15 residues in the CDR3. Germline CDR1 LNHDA, CDR2 SQIVND (reference sequence).

This rearrangement joins TRBV7-3 to TRBJ1-1; tentative D call: TRBD1 (6 bases). This CDR3 is 13 amino acids long. The V gene's germline CDR1 is SGHTA and CDR2 FQGTGA. Trimming removed 1 base from V and 10 bases from J, with 13 bases in between. DNA for the CDR3: TGTGCCAGCAGCTTAATCTCAGGGGATGGAGCTTTCTTT. Amino acid sequence: CASSLISGDGAFF.

The chain is built from TRBV4-1 and TRBJ1-2; no definite D call. The CDR3 spans 15 residues. Trimming left V 5 bases short and J 0 bases short, with 13 bases between. Germline CDR1 MGHRA, CDR2 YSYEKL. CDR3 sequence (DNA): TGCGCCAGCAGCGTTGGGCAGGCGACTAACTATGGCTACACCTTC. It is translated as CASSVGQATNYGYTF.